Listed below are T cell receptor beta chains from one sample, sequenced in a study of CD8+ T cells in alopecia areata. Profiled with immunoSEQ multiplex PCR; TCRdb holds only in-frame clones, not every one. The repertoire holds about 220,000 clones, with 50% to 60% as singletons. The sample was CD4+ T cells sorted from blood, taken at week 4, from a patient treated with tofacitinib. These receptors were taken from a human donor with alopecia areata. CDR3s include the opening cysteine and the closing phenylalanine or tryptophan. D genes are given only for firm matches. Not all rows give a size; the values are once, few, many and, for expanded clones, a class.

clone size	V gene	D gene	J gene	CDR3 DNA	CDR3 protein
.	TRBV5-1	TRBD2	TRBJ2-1	TGCGCCAGCAGGGCTGGACTAGCGGGCCTTGACTCCTACAATGAGCAGTTCTTC	CASRAGLAGLDSYNEQFF
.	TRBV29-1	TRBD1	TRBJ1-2	TGCAGCGTCCAACAGGGGGGTTCGCGGGGCTACACCTTC	CSVQQGGSRGYTF
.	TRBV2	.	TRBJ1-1	TGTGCCAGCAGGGACCGGCGTCCTGAAGCTTTCTTT	CASRDRRPEAFF
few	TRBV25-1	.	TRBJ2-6	TGTGCCAGCAGTGAATCTCGATGGGGGAGTGCTGGGGCCAACGTCCTGACTTTC	CASSESRWGSAGANVLTF
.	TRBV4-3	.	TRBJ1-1	TGCGCCAGCAGCCAAGAAGTAGGCAGGAACACTGAAGCTTTCTTT	CASSQEVGRNTEAFF
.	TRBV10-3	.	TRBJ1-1	TGTGCCATCAGTGACAGGCTGAACACTGAAGCTTTCTTT	CAISDRLNTEAFF
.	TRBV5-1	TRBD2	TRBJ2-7	TGCGCCAGCAGTCCCGGGACTAGCGGGGACTACGAGCAGTACTTC	CASSPGTSGDYEQYF
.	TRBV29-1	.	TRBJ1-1	TGCAGCGCCGGGCGTGGAAACACTGAAGCTTTCTTT	CSAGRGNTEAFF
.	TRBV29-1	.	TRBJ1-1	TGCAGCGTTGGCAGACAGGAGAACACTGAAGCTTTCTTT	CSVGRQENTEAFF
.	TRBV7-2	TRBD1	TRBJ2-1	TGTGCCAGCAGCACAAGTGGACAGGGCTTTGAGCAGTTCTTC	CASSTSGQGFEQFF
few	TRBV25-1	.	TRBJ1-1	TGTGCCAGCAGCCTCCCCGGGGGTGAGAACACTGAAGCTTTCTTT	CASSLPGGENTEAFF
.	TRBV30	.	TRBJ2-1	TGTGCCTGGAGTGCCCTGGTGTATGAGCAGTTCTTC	CAWSALVYEQFF
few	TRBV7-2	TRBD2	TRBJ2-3	TGTGCCAGCAGCACTAGCGGGGCCCGCACAGATACGCAGTATTTT	CASSTSGARTDTQYF
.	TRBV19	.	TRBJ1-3	TGTGCCACCCTCAGAGTCGACAGACTCTCTGGAAACACCATATATTTT	CATLRVDRLSGNTIYF
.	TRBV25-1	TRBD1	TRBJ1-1	TGTGCCAGCAGCGTCCGGGACAGGGACACTGAAGCTTTCTTT	CASSVRDRDTEAFF
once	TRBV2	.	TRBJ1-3	TGTGCCAGCAGACGAAACACCATATATTTT	CASRRNTIYF
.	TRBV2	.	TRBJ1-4	TGTGCCAGCAGCGTCCGGCAGAATGAAAAACTGTTTTTT	CASSVRQNEKLFF
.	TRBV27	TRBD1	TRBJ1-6	TGTGCCAGCAGTTGGGACAGGGTTGGAAATTCACCCCTCCACTTT	CASSWDRVGNSPLHF
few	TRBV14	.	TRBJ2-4	TGTGCCAGCAGCCAACTCCTCGGGCGGGGAAACATTCAGTACTTC	CASSQLLGRGNIQYF
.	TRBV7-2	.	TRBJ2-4	TGTGCCAGCAGCTTAGCGTCAGCCAAAAACATTCAGTACTTC	CASSLASAKNIQYF
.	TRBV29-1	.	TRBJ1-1	TGCAGCGGATGGGACGCCCGAGGGGAAGCTTTCTTT	CSGWDARGEAFF
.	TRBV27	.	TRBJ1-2	TGTGCCAGCAGTTCGGGAGGGACCAACTATGGCTACACCTTC	CASSSGGTNYGYTF
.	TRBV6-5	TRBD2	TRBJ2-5	TGTGCCAGCAGTTCGAGCGGGGGGCCTTTCCAAGAGACCCAGTACTTC	CASSSSGGPFQETQYF
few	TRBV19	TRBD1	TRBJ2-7	TGTGCCAGTAGTACCTCGGGACAGGGGCGAATTTACGAGCAGTACTTC	CASSTSGQGRIYEQYF
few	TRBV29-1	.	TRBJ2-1	TGCAGCGTTCGGGCTATAAGCGGCAATGAGCAGTTCTTC	CSVRAISGNEQFF
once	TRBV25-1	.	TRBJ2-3	TGTGCCAGCAGTGAACCTATCGGAAATACGCAGTATTTT	CASSEPIGNTQYF
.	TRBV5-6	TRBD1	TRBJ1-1	TGTGCCAGCAGCCCGGAGACAGGGGCCCTGAACACTGAAGCTTTCTTT	CASSPETGALNTEAFF
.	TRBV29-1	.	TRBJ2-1	TGCAGCGTTGAAGGGAAGGGACCTGGAAGCACTGTATCCTACAATGAGCAGTTCTTC	CSVEGKGPGSTVSYNEQFF
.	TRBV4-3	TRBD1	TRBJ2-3	TGCGCCAGCAGCCAAGATTGGGGTCGGGGACAGGTGGCAGATACGCAGTATTTT	CASSQDWGRGQVADTQYF
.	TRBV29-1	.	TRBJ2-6	TGCAGCGTTGCCCCCCACTCTGGGGCCAACGTCCTGACTTTC	CSVAPHSGANVLTF
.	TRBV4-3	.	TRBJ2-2	TGCGCCAGCAGCCTTAGGGGTACCGGGGAGCTGTTTTTT	CASSLRGTGELFF
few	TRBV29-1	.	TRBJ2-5	TGCAGCGTTCGACAGCCGTCAGAGACCCAGTACTTC	CSVRQPSETQYF
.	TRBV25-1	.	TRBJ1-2	TGTGCCAGCAGTGAGCCTGGAACAGGGAGTGATGGCTACACCTTC	CASSEPGTGSDGYTF
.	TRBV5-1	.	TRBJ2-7	TGCGCCAGCAGCCGAGGTTTTCTTGAGGACGAGCAGTACTTC	CASSRGFLEDEQYF
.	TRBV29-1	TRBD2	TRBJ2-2	TGCAGCGTGAAAAGGCGGGGGTCCGCGAACACCGGGGAGCTGTTTTTT	CSVKRRGSANTGELFF
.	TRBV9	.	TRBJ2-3	TGTGCCAGCAGCGTAGCATACGGGGGAGATACGCAGTATTTT	CASSVAYGGDTQYF
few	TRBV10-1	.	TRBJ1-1	TGCGCCAGCAGTGAGTCGGGGGGCACTGAAGCTTTCTTT	CASSESGGTEAFF
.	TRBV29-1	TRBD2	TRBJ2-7	TGCAGCGTTGCTGCGGGGGGGCCGGGGCAGTACTTC	CSVAAGGPGQYF
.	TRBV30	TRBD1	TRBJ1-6	TGTGCCTGGAGTAGGGGGCTAGACAATTCACCCCTCCACTTT	CAWSRGLDNSPLHF
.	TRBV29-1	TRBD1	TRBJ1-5	TGCAGCGTTGGGGGGACAGATGACAATCAGCCCCAGCATTTT	CSVGGTDDNQPQHF
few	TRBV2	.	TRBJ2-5	TGTGCCAGCAGTGAAATGTTGCGGACCCAGTACTTC	CASSEMLRTQYF
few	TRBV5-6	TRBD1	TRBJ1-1	TGTGCCAGCAGCCCCGGGACAGGGGTACCTTTCTTT	CASSPGTGVPFF
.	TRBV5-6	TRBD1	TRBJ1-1	TGTGCCAGCAGCTTTGCAGGGGGTGACATGAACACTGAAGCTTTCTTT	CASSFAGGDMNTEAFF
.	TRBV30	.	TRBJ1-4	TGTGCCTGGAGGCCAGCTAATGAAAAACTGTTTTTT	CAWRPANEKLFF
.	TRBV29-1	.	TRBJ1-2	TGCAGCGTCTCCCCTAGGCAGAACTATGGCTACACCTTC	CSVSPRQNYGYTF
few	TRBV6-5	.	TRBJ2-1	TGTGCCAGCAGTTACAGCGGTTACAATGAGCAGTTCTTC	CASSYSGYNEQFF
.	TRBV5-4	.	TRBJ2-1	TGTGCCAGCAGCCCGAGGCAGAACAATGAGCAGTTCTTC	CASSPRQNNEQFF
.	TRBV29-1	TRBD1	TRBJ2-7	TGCAGCGTTGAAGGGGACAGGGACACACAGCTGCACTTC	CSVEGDRDTQLHF
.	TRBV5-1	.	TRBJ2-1	TGCGCCAGCAGCTCACCGGGACCCTCGATTGAGCAGTTCTTC	CASSSPGPSIEQFF
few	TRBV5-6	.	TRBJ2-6	TGTGCCAGCAGCTTGGTAACAGGGCTTAGCTCTGGGGCCAACGTCCTGACTTTC	CASSLVTGLSSGANVLTF
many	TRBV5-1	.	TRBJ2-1	TGCGCCAGCAGCTTGGACGGGACGGTATCCAATGAGCAGTTCTTC	CASSLDGTVSNEQFF
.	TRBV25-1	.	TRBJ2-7	TGTGCCAGCAGTGCCCGCGCGGGATACGAGCAGTACTTC	CASSARAGYEQYF
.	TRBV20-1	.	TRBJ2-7	TGCAGTGCTAGTGGCAGCTCAAAGCAGTACTTC	CSASGSSKQYF
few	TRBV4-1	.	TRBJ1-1	TGCGCCTCGCGGGGAAACACTGAAGCTTTCTTT	CASRGNTEAFF
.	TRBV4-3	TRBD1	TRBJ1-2	TGCGCCAGCAGCCCCGGACAGGGAATGGGCTATGGCTACACCTTC	CASSPGQGMGYGYTF